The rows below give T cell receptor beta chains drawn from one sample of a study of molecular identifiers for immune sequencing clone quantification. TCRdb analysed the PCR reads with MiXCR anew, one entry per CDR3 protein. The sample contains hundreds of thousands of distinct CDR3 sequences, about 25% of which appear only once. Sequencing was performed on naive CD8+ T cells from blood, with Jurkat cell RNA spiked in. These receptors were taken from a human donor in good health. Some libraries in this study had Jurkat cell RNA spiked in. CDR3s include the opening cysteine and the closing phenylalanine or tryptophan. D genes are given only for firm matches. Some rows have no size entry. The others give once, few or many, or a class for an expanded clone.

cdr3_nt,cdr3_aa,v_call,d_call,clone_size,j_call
TGTGCCAGCAGTTATGCTGCGTTCTACAATGAGCAGTTCTTC,CASSYAAFYNEQFF,TRBV27,NA,few,TRBJ2-1
TGTGCCAGCAGTTGGACTGATGGGGCTCAGCCCCAGCATTTT,CASSWTDGAQPQHF,TRBV28,NA,NA,TRBJ1-5
TGTGCCAGCAGTTCAAGCGGGGGACTCCAAGGGACCCAGTACTTC,CASSSSGGLQGTQYF,TRBV12-3/TRBV12-4,TRBD2,NA,TRBJ2-5
TGTGCCTGGAGTAGGGACAGTCTATACGAAGCTTTCTTT,CAWSRDSLYEAFF,TRBV30,TRBD1,NA,TRBJ1-1
TGCAGTGCAACCGCAGGGACGGTTAACATTCAGTACTTC,CSATAGTVNIQYF,TRBV20-1,NA,many,TRBJ2-4
TGCGCCAGCAGCCACTTAGGTGTCAATGAGCAGTTCTTC,CASSHLGVNEQFF,TRBV4-1,NA,NA,TRBJ2-1
TGTGCCTGGAGTGTACTAAGCACCCGGGAAGCTTTCTTT,CAWSVLSTREAFF,TRBV30,NA,NA,TRBJ1-1
TGTGCCAGCGACCTAGACAGGGCTGAGCAGTTCTTC,CASDLDRAEQFF,TRBV12-3/TRBV12-4,TRBD1,NA,TRBJ2-1
TGTGCCTCTATTGCCACCGGGGAGCTGTTTTTT,CASIATGELFF,TRBV6-1,NA,few,TRBJ2-2
TGTGCCAGCAGTCCCTGGACAGGGGGTGATGAAAAACTGTTTTTT,CASSPWTGGDEKLFF,TRBV6-5,TRBD1,many,TRBJ1-4
TGTGCCAGCATCTCCGGGACTAGCACCGGGGAGCTGTTTTTT,CASISGTSTGELFF,TRBV12-3/TRBV12-4,TRBD2,once,TRBJ2-2
TGTGCCAGCAGCTTAAACGGAGTGCAGTACTTC,CASSLNGVQYF,TRBV11-2,NA,few,TRBJ2-7
TGTGCCAGCCATCCATCGGACAGGGGGCGCAATGAGCAGTTCTTC,CASHPSDRGRNEQFF,TRBV12-3/TRBV12-4,TRBD1,few,TRBJ2-1
TGTGCCAGCAGCCAAGATCACGCAGACTTTGGGTACCTCTATGGCTACACCTTC,CASSQDHADFGYLYGYTF,TRBV14,NA,NA,TRBJ1-2
TGCAGTGCGCAGGGACTAGCGTACCTCTACAATGAGCAGTTCTTC,CSAQGLAYLYNEQFF,TRBV20-1,TRBD2,NA,TRBJ2-1
TGTGCCAGTAGTATTCCAGGGTCGTTTCAGCCCCAGCATTTT,CASSIPGSFQPQHF,TRBV19,NA,once,TRBJ1-5
TGCGCCAGCAGCCAAGATGGCACTGAAGCTTTCTTT,CASSQDGTEAFF,TRBV4-3,NA,many,TRBJ1-1
TGCAGCTACTGGACAGGGAAGGGCGAGCAGTTCTTC,CSYWTGKGEQFF,TRBV29-1,TRBD1,NA,TRBJ2-1
TGTGCCAGCAGCCAGGGGGGGGCTGGAAACACCATATATTTT,CASSQGGAGNTIYF,TRBV3-1,NA,NA,TRBJ1-3
TGTGCCAGCAGCTTAGTCGGCGGGAGTTCGGGGGAGCAGTACTTC,CASSLVGGSSGEQYF,TRBV7-3,TRBD2,NA,TRBJ2-7
TGTGCCAGCGAACAGGGTTTGGGTCAGCCCCAGCATTTT,CASEQGLGQPQHF,TRBV6-6,NA,many,TRBJ1-5
TGTGCCAGCAGCTGGACTAGCGACGCCTACGAGCAGTACTTC,CASSWTSDAYEQYF,TRBV7-2,TRBD2,few,TRBJ2-7
TGTGCCAGCAGTGAAGATCCGGGACAGGGTAATGAGCAGTTCTTC,CASSEDPGQGNEQFF,TRBV2,TRBD1,few,TRBJ2-1
TGTGCCAGCAGCCCGGGATACGCGGACACTGAAGCTTTCTTT,CASSPGYADTEAFF,TRBV7-2,NA,many,TRBJ1-1
TGCGCCAGCAGCCAAGATGTCAGCGGGACCTCCTACGAGCAGTACTTC,CASSQDVSGTSYEQYF,TRBV4-3,TRBD2,NA,TRBJ2-7
TGTGCCAGCTATCATCCCCCGAGACAGACTCCTAACGAGCAGTACTTC,CASYHPPRQTPNEQYF,TRBV5-8,NA,NA,TRBJ2-7
TGTGCCAGCAGCTTAGGCCGGGCGAACACTGGGGCTTTCTTT,CASSLGRANTGAFF,TRBV7-8,NA,NA,TRBJ1-1
TGCGCCAGCAGCCAAGGGACAGGGCTCACTGAAGCTTTCTTT,CASSQGTGLTEAFF,TRBV4-3,TRBD1,many,TRBJ1-1
TGTGCCAGCAGCCCAACAGGGGGCGCAGGCGGGGAGCTGTTTTTT,CASSPTGGAGGELFF,TRBV7-2,TRBD1,few,TRBJ2-2
TGTGCCAGCAGCCTGGCGGGACAGGGCGGAGATACGCAGTATTTT,CASSLAGQGGDTQYF,TRBV11-2,TRBD1,many,TRBJ2-3
TGCAGCGTTGTTGAAGGGGCGAACACCGAGGAGCTGTTTTTT,CSVVEGANTEELFF,TRBV29-1,NA,NA,TRBJ2-2
TGCGCCAGCAGCTTGGAGGGACCGCTTTATGGCTGCACCTTC,CASSLEGPLYGCTF,TRBV5-1,NA,NA,TRBJ1-2
TGTGCCAGCAGCCTAAACAGGGGGCGGAGTAATGAAAAACTGTTTTTT,CASSLNRGRSNEKLFF,TRBV28,TRBD1,many,TRBJ1-4
TGTGCCAGCAGCCCGTACAGGGAGGGTCTAATATCGACAAGAACTGGGACCAACGTCCTGACTTTC,CASSPYREGLISTRTGTNVLTF,TRBV7-2,NA,NA,TRBJ2-6
TGTGCCAGTAGTATAACCCCTGTTCCCAATCAGCCCCAGCATTTT,CASSITPVPNQPQHF,TRBV19,NA,NA,TRBJ1-5
TGCAGTGCCCCCGCGGTGGGGCCCACTGAAGCTTTCTTT,CSAPAVGPTEAFF,TRBV20-1,NA,NA,TRBJ1-1
TGCGCCAGCAGCCTACAGACAGAAAACACTGAAGCTTTCTTT,CASSLQTENTEAFF,TRBV4-3,NA,many,TRBJ1-1
TGTGCCAGCAGAGGACAGGGGGACTGGGGCTACACCTTC,CASRGQGDWGYTF,TRBV6-1,TRBD1,few,TRBJ1-2
TGTGCCAGCAGCTTGGCGACTAGCGGGAGTTCCGCAGATACGCAGTATTTT,CASSLATSGSSADTQYF,TRBV7-6,TRBD2,NA,TRBJ2-3
TGTGCCAGCAGCCTCCCCCACAGGGGGCAGGGTCCGCCCCAGCATTTT,CASSLPHRGQGPPQHF,TRBV21-1,NA,NA,TRBJ1-5
TGTGCCAGCAGCCAAGAAGCGGGAGGTATTCTGTTCTACGAGCAGTACTTC,CASSQEAGGILFYEQYF,TRBV4-2,TRBD2,NA,TRBJ2-7
TGTGCCAGCAGCTTAACCGGGACGGCGAGGAATGGCTACACCTTC,CASSLTGTARNGYTF,TRBV7-9,NA,NA,TRBJ1-2
TGTGCCAGCAGCCGACTGGGACAGGGTTACGAGCAGTACTTC,CASSRLGQGYEQYF,TRBV27,TRBD1,NA,TRBJ2-7
TGTGCCAGCAGCGCGACTGCTACCTACAATGAGCAGTTCTTC,CASSATATYNEQFF,TRBV9,NA,NA,TRBJ2-1
TGTGCCAGCAGTTTATCGGGGGGTTCATGGAATATGGCCGAGCAGTACTTC,CASSLSGGSWNMAEQYF,TRBV27,NA,many,TRBJ2-7
TGTGCCAGCAGTGAGTCGCGTCTAACCGATCAGCCCCAGCATTTT,CASSESRLTDQPQHF,TRBV25-1,NA,few,TRBJ1-5
TGTGCCAGCAGGGACAGGGGGCTCGGCACTGAAGCTTTCTTT,CASRDRGLGTEAFF,TRBV2,TRBD1,many,TRBJ1-1
TGCGCCAGCAGCCAAGAGGGACACCCCTCTGGGGCCAACGTCCTGACTTTC,CASSQEGHPSGANVLTF,TRBV4-3,NA,NA,TRBJ2-6
TGCGCCAGCTCCCGGGGGTCCAGGAGTTCCTACAATGAGCAGTTCTTC,CASSRGSRSSYNEQFF,TRBV23-1,NA,NA,TRBJ2-1
TGTGCCAGCAGTTACTCTGCTGGAGACACTGAAGCTTTCTTT,CASSYSAGDTEAFF,TRBV6-5,NA,many,TRBJ1-1
TGTGCCAGCAGTTTACTAGGCCCGCAAGGGCAGTCCTACGAGCAGTACTTC,CASSLLGPQGQSYEQYF,TRBV27,NA,NA,TRBJ2-7
TGTGCCAGCAGCCAAGTAATGGGATTTTCCGGGGAGCTGTTTTTT,CASSQVMGFSGELFF,TRBV3-1,NA,NA,TRBJ2-2
TGTGCCAGCAGCCAAGATAGCCCCATATACCAAGAGACCCAGTACTTC,CASSQDSPIYQETQYF,TRBV3-1,NA,few,TRBJ2-5
TGTGCCAGCAGCCAGAACCCGTTCAGGACAGCTAACTATGGCTACACCTTC,CASSQNPFRTANYGYTF,TRBV3-1,NA,many,TRBJ1-2
TGTGCCAGCAGCGCAATGACCGGGACTACGGGCTCTGATACGCAGTATTTT,CASSAMTGTTGSDTQYF,TRBV9,TRBD2,few,TRBJ2-3